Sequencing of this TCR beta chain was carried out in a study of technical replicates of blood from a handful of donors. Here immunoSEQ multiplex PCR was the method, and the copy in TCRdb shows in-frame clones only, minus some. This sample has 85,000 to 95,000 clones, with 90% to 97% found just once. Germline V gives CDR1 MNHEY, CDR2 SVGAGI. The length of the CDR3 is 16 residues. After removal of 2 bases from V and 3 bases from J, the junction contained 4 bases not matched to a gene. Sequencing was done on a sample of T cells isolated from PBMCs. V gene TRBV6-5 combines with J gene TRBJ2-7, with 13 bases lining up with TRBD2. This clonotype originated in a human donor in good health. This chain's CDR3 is CASSYTGLAGRYEQYF. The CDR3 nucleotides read TGTGCCAGCAGTTACACGGGACTAGCGGGGCGCTACGAGCAGTACTTC.